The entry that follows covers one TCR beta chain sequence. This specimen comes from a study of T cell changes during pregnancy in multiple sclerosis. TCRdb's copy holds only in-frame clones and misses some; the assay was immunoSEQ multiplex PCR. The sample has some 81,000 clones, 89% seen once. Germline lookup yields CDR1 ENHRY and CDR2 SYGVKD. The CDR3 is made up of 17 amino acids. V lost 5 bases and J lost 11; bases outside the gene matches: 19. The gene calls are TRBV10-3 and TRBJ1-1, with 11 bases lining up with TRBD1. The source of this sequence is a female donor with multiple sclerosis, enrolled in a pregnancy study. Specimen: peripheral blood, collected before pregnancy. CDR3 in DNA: TGTGCCATCAGTCTAAAACCGGGACAGGGGGACCCCCGAGGTGCTTTCTTT. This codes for CAISLKPGQGDPRGAFF.